This entry lists 24 T cell receptor beta chains sequenced from one sample in a study of identifying expanded T cells in peripheral blood. Generated by immunoSEQ multiplex PCR, the TCRdb table keeps only in-frame clones and is missing some. This table has some 99,000 clones, around 89% appearing once. Sequenced input: blood. These receptors came from a person between 18 and 70 years old in good health.

The rearrangement joins TRBV6-1 to TRBJ1-4; D not resolved. From germline, CDR1 is MNHNS and CDR2 SASEGT. The germline V and J ends were trimmed by 4 bases and 0 bases, with 12 bases remaining between them. The CDR3 loop spans 16 amino acids. The CDR3 protein is CASSVQYLATNEKLFF. In DNA form, the CDR3 reads TGTGCCAGCAGTGTACAATATTTAGCAACTAATGAAAAACTGTTTTTT.

This sequence joins TRBV28 and TRBJ2-7, with a tentative D call TRBD1 (6 bases). Germline V gene sequence: CDR1 MDHEN, CDR2 SYDVKM. With 8 bases removed from V and 0 bases from J, the gap between germline ends came to 17 bases. The CDR3 runs to 15 residues. The CDR3: CASPPQGSASYEQYF. In nucleotides, the CDR3 is TGTGCCAGCCCTCCTCAGGGGAGCGCCTCCTACGAGCAGTACTTC.

The chain recombines TRBV12-5 with TRBJ1-2; D might be TRBD1 (5 bases). CDR3 length: 12 residues. Germline lookup yields CDR1 LGHNT and CDR2 FRNRAP. The V gene lost 9 bases and the J gene lost 4 bases, with 12 bases spanning the gap. The CDR3 reads CASSRGGYGYTF. The DNA of the CDR3 is TGTGCTAGCTCACGGGGGGGCTATGGCTACACCTTC.

This chain joins TRBV5-1 and TRBJ2-7, with D hard to call. V gave up 1 base and J gave up 4 bases, with 9 bases separating them. Per the germline V gene, CDR1 is SGHRS and CDR2 is YFSETQ. The CDR3 contains 13 residues. CDR3 nucleotide sequence: TGCGCCAGCAGCTTGAGTTCCGGATACGAGCAGTACTTC. Protein: CASSLSSGYEQYF.

CDR3 amino acids: CASSEVTGGYETQYF. CDR3 bases: TGTGCCAGCAGTGAAGTGACAGGGGGCTACGAGACCCAGTACTTC. This chain connects TRBV6-1 to TRBJ2-5, with 10 bases fitting TRBD1. Germline trimming cut 1 base from V and 5 bases from J; bases unmatched to any gene: 4. The CDR3 is made up of 15 amino acids. Looked up from germline, CDR1 is MNHNS and CDR2 is SASEGT.

The V call is TRBV5-4, the J call TRBJ2-3, with TRBD2 as a possible D gene (6 bases). The V and J ends lost 7 bases and 5 bases respectively, with 17 bases between them. The germline gives CDR1 SGHNT, CDR2 YYREEE (reference sequence). This CDR3 has 14 amino acids. CDR3 in amino acids: CASQNAGRQDTQYF. The CDR3 region has the DNA TGTGCCAGCCAGAACGCGGGGAGGCAAGATACGCAGTATTTT.

This chain joins TRBV4-1 and TRBJ2-3; tentatively, D is TRBD2 (5 bases). V was trimmed by 4 bases and J by 1 base, leaving 18 bases between them. Germline V gene lookup returns CDR1 MGHRA and CDR2 YSYEKL. This CDR3 region has 17 residues. CDR3 protein: CASSPHGIVVGTDTQYF. The CDR3, as DNA: TGCGCCAGCAGCCCGCACGGGATAGTAGTCGGCACAGATACGCAGTATTTT.

J is TRBJ2-5 and V is TRBV7-9; D may be TRBD2 (5 bases). Between the trimmed V and J ends, which lost 7 bases and 3 bases, there was a span of 15 bases. The germline CDR1 and CDR2 sequences are SEHNR and FQNEAQ (reference sequence). The CDR3 extends over 14 amino acids. Written as DNA, the CDR3 is TGTGCCAGCACCAGTCCGGAGGTTAAAGAGACCCAGTACTTC. It translates to CASTSPEVKETQYF.

This clone was counted a single time. The rearrangement uses TRBV6-1 and TRBJ1-1; TRBD1 is a possible D gene (6 bases). The CDR3 spans 14 residues. Deletions cut 2 bases from V and 1 base from J, with 8 bases between. Per germline, CDR1 MNHNS and CDR2 SASEGT. The CDR3 DNA is TGTGCCAGCAGTGAAAACAGGGCGAACACTGAAGCTTTCTTT. It encodes CASSENRANTEAFF.

The rearrangement uses TRBV15 and TRBJ2-5; no clear D. Trimming removed 1 base from V and 4 bases from J, with 10 bases in between. Germline V gene lookup returns CDR1 LNHNV and CDR2 YYDKDF (reference sequence). The CDR3 length is 14 residues. For the CDR3, the DNA is TGTGCCACCAGCAGAGCAAGGGCAGCAGAGACCCAGTACTTC. Protein product: CATSRARAAETQYF.

The J gene is TRBJ1-3, the V gene TRBV30; no firm D call. The CDR3 runs to 13 residues. V dropped 3 bases and J dropped 2 bases, with 8 bases sitting between them. Per germline, CDR1 GTSNPN and CDR2 SVGIG (reference sequence). The CDR3 loop reads CAWSGPPGNTIYF. The CDR3 DNA sequence: TGTGCCTGGAGCGGTCCGCCTGGAAACACCATATATTTT. Filled out from reference TRBV30 and TRBJ1-3, the complete variable domain reads SQTIHQWPATLVQPVGSPLSLECTVEGTSNPNLYWYRQAAGRGLQLLFYSVGIGQISSEVPQNLSASRPQDRQFILSSKKLLLSDSGFYLCAWSGPPGNTIYFGEGSWLTVV.

This clone was observed once. The chain has TRBV28 and TRBJ2-7; D is unresolved. The CDR3 has 12 residues. V was trimmed by 2 bases and J by 3 bases, leaving 5 bases between them. CDR1 is MDHEN, CDR2 SYDVKM, per germline. CDR3 protein: CASSLAGYEQYF. CDR3 nucleotides: TGTGCCAGCAGTTTAGCCGGCTACGAGCAGTACTTC.

For the CDR3, the DNA is TGTGCCAGCAGCCAAGATAAGCGTTTGGGACAGGGCACTGAAGCTTTCTTT. Translated, it gives CASSQDKRLGQGTEAFF. This chain links TRBV14 with TRBJ1-1; 9 nucleotides agree with TRBD1. In germline, CDR1 is SGHDN, CDR2 FVKESK. After removal of 0 bases from V and 4 bases from J, the junction contained 9 bases not matched to a gene. CDR3 size: 17 residues.

The V and J genes are TRBV5-1 and TRBJ2-1; no clear D gene. V was pared by 1 base and J by 0 bases, with 11 bases between. The length of the CDR3 is 16 residues. Germline V gene data show CDR1 as SGHRS and CDR2 as YFSETQ. The CDR3 DNA reads TGCGCCAGCAGCTTGATGGGCCCTAGCTCCTACAATGAGCAGTTCTTC. As protein: CASSLMGPSSYNEQFF.

The rearrangement uses TRBV5-1 and TRBJ2-3, with D unclear. Between the trimmed V and J ends, which lost 0 bases and 4 bases, there was a span of 6 bases. In germline, CDR1 is SGHRS, CDR2 YFSETQ. The CDR3 is 13 amino acids. The CDR3 DNA is TGCGCCAGCAGCTTGGCCCAGTCAGATACGCAGTATTTT. This codes for CASSLAQSDTQYF.

The V call is TRBV2, the J call TRBJ2-1; D might be TRBD1 (7 bases). V was shortened by 6 bases and J by 0 bases, with 12 bases between the two germline ends. The CDR3 totals 15 residues. The germline V gene has CDR1 SNHLY and CDR2 FYNNEI. DNA for the CDR3: TGTGCCAGCAGGGAGGGACAGAGCTCCTACAATGAGCAGTTCTTC. Amino acid sequence: CASREGQSSYNEQFF.

This clone was observed a single time. This chain connects TRBV28 to TRBJ2-6; D not resolved. The V end was cut by 6 bases, the J end by 0 bases, with 12 bases between. CDR1 is MDHEN and CDR2 is SYDVKM in the germline V gene. The CDR3 runs to 16 residues. CDR3: CASSQSLRSGANVLTF. The CDR3 DNA follows: TGTGCCAGCAGCCAATCCCTCCGCTCTGGGGCCAACGTCCTGACTTTC.

The rearrangement joins TRBV2 to TRBJ1-4; a possible D gene is TRBD1 (6 bases). The germline V and J ends were trimmed by 2 bases and 8 bases, with 12 bases remaining between them. From germline, CDR1 is SNHLY and CDR2 FYNNEI. The CDR3 is 14 residues long. This CDR3 reads CASSERGAEEKLFF. Here the CDR3 DNA reads TGTGCCAGCAGTGAACGGGGGGCTGAGGAAAAACTGTTTTTT.

The rearrangement joins TRBV7-2 to TRBJ2-7; 13 bases fit TRBD2. Trimming took 5 bases from V and 7 from J; bases not matched to a gene: 14. Per the germline V gene, CDR1 is SGHTA and CDR2 is FQGNSA. This CDR3 has 17 residues. CDR3 in amino acids: CASSPQTGTSGEGEQYF. The DNA of the CDR3 is TGTGCCAGCAGCCCCCAAACCGGGACTAGCGGGGAAGGGGAGCAGTACTTC.

The chain uses TRBV7-2 and TRBJ2-5; D may be TRBD1 (5 bases). The germline CDR1 and CDR2 sequences are SGHTA and FQGNSA. CDR3 length equals 13 residues. V was shortened by 3 bases and J by 7 bases, with 12 bases between the two germline ends. The CDR3: CASSFARDGTQYF. CDR3 DNA sequence: TGTGCCAGCAGCTTCGCCAGGGATGGGACCCAGTACTTC.

The V and J genes are TRBV10-3 and TRBJ2-7; 8 bases match TRBD1. The length of the CDR3 is 13 residues. Germline CDR1 reads ENHRY; CDR2 reads SYGVKD. The J segment lost 3 bases and the V segment lost 7 bases, leaving 5 bases of the junction unmatched. CDR3 in DNA: TGTGCCATCACGGGGACAGGAAACTACGAGCAGTACTTC. It yields the protein CAITGTGNYEQYF.

This chain uses TRBV5-6 with TRBJ2-5; D is uncertain. The CDR3 covers 13 residues. Trimming took off 0 bases at V and 4 bases at J, with 7 bases between the two ends. Germline V gene sequence: CDR1 SGHDT, CDR2 YYEEEE. This CDR3 is CASSLAGPETQYF. The CDR3 region has the DNA TGTGCCAGCAGCTTGGCGGGCCCAGAGACCCAGTACTTC. The full variable domain, rest sourced from reference TRBV5-6 and TRBJ2-5, is DAGVTQSPTHLIKTRGQQVTLRCSPKSGHDTVSWYQQALGQGPQFIFQYYEEEERQRGNFPDRFSGHQFPNYSSELNVNALLLGDSALYLCASSLAGPETQYFGPGTRLLVL.

The chain links TRBV4-2 to TRBJ2-3, with D possibly TRBD2 on 5 matching bases. The CDR3 sequence is 17 residues long. V was trimmed by 1 base and J by 1 base, leaving 15 bases between them. CDR1 and CDR2 from the germline V gene are LGHNA and YNFKEQ. The CDR3 loop reads CASSQGAGGRGTDTQYF. As DNA, the CDR3 is TGTGCCAGCAGCCAAGGCGCGGGCGGTCGCGGCACAGATACGCAGTATTTT.

V usage is TRBV7-2 and J usage is TRBJ1-1, with TRBD1 matching 9 bases. The V and J ends lost 5 bases and 1 base, in that order; junction bases with no gene match: 5. The CDR3 loop spans 15 amino acids. Germline values: CDR1 SGHTA, CDR2 FQGNSA. The DNA of the CDR3 is TGTGCCAGCAGCCCACAGGGGGCGGGGAACACTGAAGCTTTCTTT. It encodes CASSPQGAGNTEAFF.